The 15 T cell receptor beta chains below were found in one sample sequenced in a study of cytomegalovirus exposure and HLA in healthy donors. The PCR contained 60 Vbeta and 13 Jbeta primers. TCRdb keeps only in-frame clones here, not all; method: immunoSEQ multiplex PCR. The table has approximately 200,000 clones, roughly 77% seen once. The sample was PBMCs. The receptors originated from a woman aged 25-40 years in good health and CMV-seropositive.

The rearrangement uses TRBV6-6 and TRBJ1-2; TRBD1 agrees at 7 bases. The CDR3 extends over 13 amino acids. Germline-derived CDR1 and CDR2 are MNHNY and SVGAGI (reference sequence). Losses at the gene ends were 0 bases for V and 6 bases for J; bases not matched to a gene: 1. Here the CDR3 DNA reads TGTGCCAGCAGTTACTCGACAGGGAATGGCTACACCTTC. Translating it yields CASSYSTGNGYTF.

The rearrangement joins TRBV28 to TRBJ2-1; 12 nucleotides align to TRBD2. With 5 bases clipped from V and 6 bases from J, the junction kept 8 bases outside the gene matches. The CDR3 totals 16 residues. Germline assignment: CDR1 MDHEN and CDR2 SYDVKM. CDR3 nucleotides: TGTGCCAGCAGTCCCCTGACTAGCGGGAGAATCAATGAGCAGTTCTTC. It specifies CASSPLTSGRINEQFF.

This clone has a single count. The rearrangement links TRBV5-5 to TRBJ1-1, with D perhaps matching TRBD1 (5 bases). Deletions cut 4 bases from V and 1 base from J, with 14 bases between. The CDR3 is 15 amino acids. Per germline, CDR1 SGHKS and CDR2 YYEKEE (reference sequence). CDR3 region: CASSELGGKNTEAFF. CDR3 nucleotide sequence: TGTGCCAGCAGCGAACTGGGGGGGAAGAACACTGAAGCTTTCTTT.

J is TRBJ2-7 and V is TRBV23-1; maybe TRBD1 (5 bases). TRBV23-1 is placed among ORFs of uncertain function. With 8 bases removed from V and 5 bases from J, the gap between germline ends came to 16 bases. The length of the CDR3 is 13 residues. CDR3 bases: TGCGCCAGCGCCCCAGAAGGGGTGAACGAGCAGTACTTC. Amino acids: CASAPEGVNEQYF.

V is TRBV6-7 and J is TRBJ1-1, with a possible D match to TRBD1 (5 bases). TRBV6-7 is flagged as an ORF with uncertain function. Trimming removed 4 bases from V and 5 bases from J, with 11 bases in between. CDR3 length equals 13 residues. The CDR3 DNA reads as TGTGCCAGCAGTTGGGGCCCCGGGACTGAAGCTTTCTTT. Its protein is CASSWGPGTEAFF.

The chain is built from TRBV2 and TRBJ2-2; possibly TRBD1 for D (5 bases). Trimming took 7 bases from V and 4 from J, leaving 16 bases between them. Germline CDR1 SNHLY, CDR2 FYNNEI. The CDR3 runs 15 residues. The CDR3 nucleotides read TGTGCCAGCACCCCCAAGGGGCCGGGCACCGGGGAGCTGTTTTTT. Translated: CASTPKGPGTGELFF. Complete variable domain (other parts from reference TRBV2 and TRBJ2-2): EPEVTQTPSHQVTQMGQEVILRCVPISNHLYFYWYRQILGQKVEFLVSFYNNEISEKSEIFDDQFSVERPDGSNFTLKIRSTKLEDSAMYFCASTPKGPGTGELFFGEGSRLTVL.

The V gene is TRBV6-1, the J gene TRBJ2-7; D call uncertain. This CDR3 contains 15 residues. Looked up from germline, CDR1 is MNHNS and CDR2 is SASEGT. V lost 0 bases and J lost 3, with 12 bases in between. DNA of the CDR3: TGTGCCAGCAGTGAAGCGGTGCGACCGGGCTACGAGCAGTACTTC. As protein: CASSEAVRPGYEQYF.

This clone was recorded once. The chain is built from TRBV28 and TRBJ2-7; 9 bases fit TRBD2. The germline CDR1 and CDR2 sequences are MDHEN and SYDVKM. With 2 bases clipped from V and 7 bases from J, the junction kept 9 bases outside the gene matches. The CDR3 runs 15 residues. Here the CDR3 DNA reads TGTGCCAGCAGTTTACGGCTCACTAGCGGGCGGGAGCAGTACTTC. This sequence encodes CASSLRLTSGREQYF.

The gene calls are TRBV6-4 and TRBJ2-3; TRBD2 matches 9 bases. V lost 2 bases and J lost 4; bases outside the gene matches: 7. The length of the CDR3 is 16 residues. Germline CDR1 is MRHNA and CDR2 is SNTAGT. The DNA of the CDR3 is TGTGCCAGCAGTGACGGGGGACTAGCAGGTGCAGATACGCAGTATTTT. It is translated as CASSDGGLAGADTQYF.

V is TRBV6-1 and J is TRBJ1-6, with D perhaps TRBD1 (5 bases). This CDR3 is built from 15 residues. The germline V gene has CDR1 MNHNS and CDR2 SASEGT. Trimming took off 5 bases at V and 5 bases at J, with 13 bases between the two ends. The CDR3 sequence is CASSTRGGDNSPLHF. CDR3 bases: TGTGCCAGCAGTACCCGGGGGGGAGATAATTCACCCCTCCACTTT.

The V gene is TRBV6-1, the J gene TRBJ2-3, with 7 bases aligning to TRBD1. Trimming cost V 8 bases and J 0 bases; bases outside gene matches: 5. The CDR3 sequence is 14 residues long. The germline CDR1 and CDR2 sequences are MNHNS and SASEGT. CDR3 protein: CASAKTGSTDTQYF. The CDR3 nucleotides are TGTGCCAGCGCCAAGACAGGGAGCACAGATACGCAGTATTTT.

The chain joins TRBV6-5 to TRBJ2-1; D may be TRBD2 (6 bases). This CDR3 is 13 amino acids long. Germline loops: CDR1 MNHEY, CDR2 SVGAGI. Trimming pared 1 base from V and 6 bases from J, leaving 7 bases between. The CDR3 DNA reads TGTGCCAGCAGTTACTTCGGGAGCAATGAGCAGTTCTTC. Its translation is CASSYFGSNEQFF.

On this clone: Other DNA sequences in this specimen translate into the identical CDR3. The V call is TRBV6-1, the J call TRBJ2-7, with D unclear. Germline V gene lookup returns CDR1 MNHNS and CDR2 SASEGT. Trimming shortened V by 1 base and J by 1 base, and 5 bases separated the two germline ends. The length of the CDR3 is 13 residues. Here the CDR3 DNA reads TGTGCCAGCAGTGAAGGGCTTTCCTACGAGCAGTACTTC. The encoded protein is CASSEGLSYEQYF.

The gene calls are TRBV28 and TRBJ2-7, with a tentative D call TRBD2 (6 bases). Germline CDR1 is MDHEN and CDR2 is SYDVKM. The CDR3 spans 15 residues. V lost 2 bases and J 2 bases, leaving 13 bases between the germline ends. CDR3 residues: CASSLGGGLTYEQYF. The CDR3, as DNA: TGTGCCAGCAGTTTAGGGGGTGGACTAACCTACGAGCAGTACTTC.

The rearrangement joins TRBV11-2 to TRBJ2-7, with D perhaps matching TRBD2 (5 bases). In germline, CDR1 is SGHAT, CDR2 FQNNGV. The ends were cut back, 3 bases at V and 3 bases at J, with 12 bases in the middle. CDR3 size: 14 residues. The CDR3 nucleotides are TGTGCCAGCAGCTTGAATCCCGGGAACTACGAGCAGTACTTC. As protein: CASSLNPGNYEQYF.